The clone carrying this TCR beta chain showed up many times. Its antigen is unidentified. Through Arm-PCR of CDR3 regions and iRepertoire HTBI primers, TCR beta libraries were built. TCRdb itself ran the multiplex PCR reads through MiXCR, one entry per CDR3 protein. The table has approximately 300,000 distinct CDR3 sequences, 15% to 20% seen once; the top ten hold 35% to 45%. CDR3 length: 12 amino acids. Trimming took off 5 bases at V and 6 bases at J, with 11 bases between the two ends. Germline loops: CDR1 MDHEN, CDR2 SYDVKM. This entry comes from a study of regulatory T cells in long-lasting Graves disease. Time point noted: newly diagnosed GD, antithyroid drugs for less than 3 months. PBMC-extracted RNA yielded the TCR library. General study findings and limits: Shared public clonotypes totalled fewer than 3,000 in persistent patients, compared with 966 in new patients.

The receptor was derived from a female donor with Graves disease. The specimen comprised peripheral blood mononuclear cells (PBMCs), sampled at new diagnosis, from a patient treated with antithyroid drugs. This chain joins TRBV28 and TRBJ2-7; D gene unclear. Here the CDR3 DNA reads TGTGCCAGCAGTAGGGCCCTCCGCGAGCAGTACTTC. As protein: CASSRALREQYF.